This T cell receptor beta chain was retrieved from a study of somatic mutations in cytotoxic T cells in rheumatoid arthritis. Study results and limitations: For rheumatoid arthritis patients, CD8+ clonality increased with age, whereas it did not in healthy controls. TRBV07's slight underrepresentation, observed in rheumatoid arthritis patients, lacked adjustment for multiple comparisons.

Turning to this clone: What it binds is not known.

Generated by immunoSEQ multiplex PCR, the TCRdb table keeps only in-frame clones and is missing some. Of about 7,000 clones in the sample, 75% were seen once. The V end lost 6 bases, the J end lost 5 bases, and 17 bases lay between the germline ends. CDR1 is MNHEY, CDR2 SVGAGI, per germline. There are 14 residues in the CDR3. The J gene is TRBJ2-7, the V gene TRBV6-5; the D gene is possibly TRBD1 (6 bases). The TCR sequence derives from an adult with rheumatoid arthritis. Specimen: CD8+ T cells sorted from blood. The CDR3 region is CASSDKGDGNEQYF. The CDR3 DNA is TGTGCCAGCAGCGACAAGGGGGATGGCAACGAGCAGTACTTC.